This is a list of T cell receptor beta chains from one sample in a study of T cells in Graves' hyperthyroidism and ophthalmopathy. TCRdb passed the multiplex PCR reads through MiXCR, listing each CDR3 protein once. The sample lists 350,000 or so distinct CDR3 sequences, about a sixth occurring once. The sequencing sample was made of blood. The receptors here all came from a woman between 40 and 55 years old with Graves' ophthalmopathy. Each CDR3 is given with its conserved first and last residue. D genes are given only for firm matches. For some rows the clone size is stated as once, few or many, or as a class when expanded; others skip it.

>TRBJ2-7|NA|TRBV28|TRBD1
TGTGCCAGCAGTCTTAACCAGGGGGTCTCGTACGAGCAGTACTTC
CASSLNQGVSYEQYF
>TRBJ2-2|many|TRBV7-9|NA
TGTGCCAGCAGTCCACAGGGTACCGGGGAGCTGTTTTTT
CASSPQGTGELFF
>TRBJ1-1|many|TRBV5-1|TRBD1
TGCGCCAGCAGCTTGGAAGGTCAGACAGGGATAGCGGAAGCTTTCTTT
CASSLEGQTGIAEAFF
>TRBJ2-5|NA|TRBV6-5|TRBD2
TGTGCCAGCAGTTACTCGCGACTAGCGGGCCTCCAAGAGACCCAGTACTTC
CASSYSRLAGLQETQYF
>TRBJ2-4|NA|TRBV18|NA
TGTGCCAGCTCACCGGTCGATGACTTC
CASSPVDDF
>TRBJ2-2|many|TRBV30|NA
TGTGCCTGGAGTTCACAGAGGACCACCGGGGAGCTGTTTTTT
CAWSSQRTTGELFF
>TRBJ2-2|NA|TRBV27|TRBD2
TGTGCCAGCACCTTAGCGGGAGGAGGGAACACCGGGGAGCTGTTTTTT
CASTLAGGGNTGELFF
>TRBJ2-2|many|TRBV27|TRBD2
TGTGCCAGCAGTTTATCGGCGGGAGCCCCCGGGGAGCTGTTTTTT
CASSLSAGAPGELFF
>TRBJ2-7|many|TRBV28|TRBD1
TGTGCCAGCAGTCCCCCGGACAGGGGGATCTACGAGCAGTACTTC
CASSPPDRGIYEQYF
>TRBJ1-2|many|TRBV6-5|NA
TGTGCCAGCGGGTTTATGGCGAATGGCTACACCTTC
CASGFMANGYTF
>TRBJ2-7|many|TRBV4-2|TRBD2
TGTGCCAGCAGCCAAAGTATTCGAAGCGGGAGTGCGGACGAGCAGTACTTC
CASSQSIRSGSADEQYF
>TRBJ2-5|many|TRBV20-1|NA
TGCAGTGCGACTAGGGCTCAAGAGACCCAGTACTTC
CSATRAQETQYF
>TRBJ1-1|many|TRBV28|TRBD1
TGTGCCAGCCAGACAGGGGTGCCCACTGAAGCTTTCTTT
CASQTGVPTEAFF
>TRBJ2-7|many|TRBV28|NA
TGTGCCAGCAGTTTCCCAGGACTCTCCTACGAGCAGTACTTC
CASSFPGLSYEQYF
>TRBJ1-5|many|TRBV28|NA
TGTGCCAGCAGCCGACCCGGGGATCGTCAGCCCCAGCATTTT
CASSRPGDRQPQHF
>TRBJ1-3|many|TRBV12-3/TRBV12-4|NA
TGTGCCAGCAGTTTGAGGCGCTCTGGAAACACCATATATTTT
CASSLRRSGNTIYF
>TRBJ2-7|many|TRBV11-2|NA
TGTGCCAGCAGCTTAGGGACACCGGAGCAGTACTTC
CASSLGTPEQYF
>TRBJ2-7|few|TRBV30|TRBD1
TGTGCCTGCCTCGGGACAGCCTACGAGCAGTACTTC
CACLGTAYEQYF
>TRBJ2-5|NA|TRBV4-1|NA
TGCGCCAGCAGCCAAGTAGGTGGGAAAGAGACCCAGTACTTC
CASSQVGGKETQYF
>TRBJ1-5|many|TRBV6-4|NA
TGTGCCAGCAGTCCGAGGACGGACGAGTGGGGCAATCAGCCCCAGCATTTT
CASSPRTDEWGNQPQHF
>TRBJ1-5|many|TRBV6-4|NA
TGTGCCAGCAGTCGACTACAGGGATGGGATAGCAATCAGCCCCAGCATTTT
CASSRLQGWDSNQPQHF
>TRBJ2-7|NA|TRBV27|NA
TGTGCCAGCAGTTTATCCCACAGGGCTTACGAGCAGTACTTC
CASSLSHRAYEQYF
>TRBJ2-6|many|TRBV6-1|NA
TGTGCCAGCAGCCAGGGGTTTACGGGGGCCAACGTCCTGACTTTC
CASSQGFTGANVLTF
>TRBJ1-1|many|TRBV4-3|NA
TGCGCCAGCAGCCAAGACAGGGGTGAAGCTTTCTTT
CASSQDRGEAFF
>TRBJ1-3|many|TRBV7-6|TRBD1
TGTGCCAGCAGCTTTGACAGGGGCTCTGGAAACACCATATATTTT
CASSFDRGSGNTIYF
>TRBJ2-7|many|TRBV20-1|TRBD2
TGCAGTGCTAGCCCGGGGCTAGCGGGAGTTTTCTTCCACGAGCAGTACTTC
CSASPGLAGVFFHEQYF
>TRBJ1-1|NA|TRBV6-1|NA
TGTGCCAGCACCCTCTCACGGAGAGCGAACACTGAAGCTTTCTTT
CASTLSRRANTEAFF
>TRBJ1-1|many|TRBV6-1|NA
TGTGCCAGCAGTGAAGCAGTCGCTCCCGGGCATGAAGCTTTCTTT
CASSEAVAPGHEAFF
>TRBJ2-2|NA|TRBV6-1|TRBD1
TGTGCCAGCAGTGAACGGACAGGGGCGGCCGGGGAGCTGTTTTTT
CASSERTGAAGELFF
>TRBJ2-7|many|TRBV6-2/TRBV6-3|NA
TGTGCCAGCAGTTACCGGGGTAGGACCTACGAGCAGTACTTC
CASSYRGRTYEQYF
>TRBJ2-7|many|TRBV12-3/TRBV12-4|TRBD1
TGTGCCAGCAGCTATCTTGGGACAGCCGATATTGCTAGAGAGCAGTACTTC
CASSYLGTADIAREQYF
>TRBJ2-3|NA|TRBV4-1|NA
TGCGCCAGCAGATTAGGACAAAGTTCCGATACGCAGTATTTT
CASRLGQSSDTQYF
>TRBJ1-1|once|TRBV28|NA
TGTGCCAGCGTTCCCAATAGTGGGGGCTGGAACACTGAAGCTTTCTTT
CASVPNSGGWNTEAFF
>TRBJ2-5|NA|TRBV30|NA
TGTGCCTGGGGGGAAGGGGGGGAGACCCAGTACTTC
CAWGEGGETQYF
>TRBJ1-2|many|TRBV28|NA
TGTGCCAGCAGTTTCGGCGGACAGATTTTCAACTATGGCTACACCTTC
CASSFGGQIFNYGYTF
>TRBJ2-2|many|TRBV10-2|NA
TGCGCCAGCAGTGAGGGACTACTGAACACCGGGGAGCTGTTTTTT
CASSEGLLNTGELFF
>TRBJ2-1|many|TRBV15|NA
TGTGCCACCAGCAGGGGATCAAGCTCAGCCCAGCTCAATGAGCAGTTCTTC
CATSRGSSSAQLNEQFF
>TRBJ2-7|many|TRBV28|TRBD2
TGTGCCAGCAGACCTAGCGGGGCCGTCTACGAGCAGTACTTC
CASRPSGAVYEQYF
>TRBJ2-1|many|TRBV6-5|NA
TGTGCCAGCAGTTACTCGCTGGGAGGGGGTGAGCAGTTCTTC
CASSYSLGGGEQFF
>TRBJ1-5|NA|TRBV6-1|NA
TGTGCCAGCAGTGAAGTGGGGGCCGCCGGGCAGCCCCAGCATTTT
CASSEVGAAGQPQHF
>TRBJ1-3|many|TRBV27|NA
TGTGCCAGCAGTTTAAGTGGGGGAACTGGAAACACCATATATTTT
CASSLSGGTGNTIYF
>TRBJ1-1|many|TRBV12-3/TRBV12-4|NA
TGTGCCAGCGGTTCTTGGGTTGGGGACACTGAAGCTTTCTTT
CASGSWVGDTEAFF
>TRBJ2-5|NA|TRBV6-1|NA
TGTGCCAGCAGTGAGAGCAAGTACCAAGAGACCCAGTACTTC
CASSESKYQETQYF
>TRBJ1-2|NA|TRBV19|NA
TGTGCCAGTAGTGGATCTACGGGCTACACCTTC
CASSGSTGYTF
>TRBJ2-5|many|TRBV12-3/TRBV12-4|NA
TGTGCCACCTCACTGCTCGGCACAGGCGACCAAGAGACCCAGTACTTC
CATSLLGTGDQETQYF
>TRBJ2-7|many|TRBV28|NA
TGTGCCAGCACCTTGGGACTGTTCAACTACGAGCAGTACTTC
CASTLGLFNYEQYF
>TRBJ1-2|many|TRBV5-1|TRBD1
TGCGCCAGCAGCGTTGGGACAGGCGAGGACTATGGCTACACCTTC
CASSVGTGEDYGYTF
>TRBJ2-2|NA|TRBV5-1|TRBD1
TGCGCCAGCAGCCTCTACACAGGGGTGAACACCGGGGAGCTGTTTTTT
CASSLYTGVNTGELFF
>TRBJ2-5|many|TRBV28|NA
TGTGGTACCCTCGGGACACCCCAAGAGACCCAGTACTTC
CGTLGTPQETQYF
>TRBJ2-1|many|TRBV6-5|NA
TGTGCCAGCAGTTACGGTTCACGTAATGAGCAGTTCTTC
CASSYGSRNEQFF
>TRBJ1-3|NA|TRBV28|NA
TGTGCCAGCAGCGATCCGACAGCCTCTGGAAACACCATATATTTT
CASSDPTASGNTIYF
>TRBJ2-5|NA|TRBV25-1|TRBD2
TGTGCCAGCAGTTTCCGCGAAGCGGGAGGATTCGGGACCCAGTACTTC
CASSFREAGGFGTQYF